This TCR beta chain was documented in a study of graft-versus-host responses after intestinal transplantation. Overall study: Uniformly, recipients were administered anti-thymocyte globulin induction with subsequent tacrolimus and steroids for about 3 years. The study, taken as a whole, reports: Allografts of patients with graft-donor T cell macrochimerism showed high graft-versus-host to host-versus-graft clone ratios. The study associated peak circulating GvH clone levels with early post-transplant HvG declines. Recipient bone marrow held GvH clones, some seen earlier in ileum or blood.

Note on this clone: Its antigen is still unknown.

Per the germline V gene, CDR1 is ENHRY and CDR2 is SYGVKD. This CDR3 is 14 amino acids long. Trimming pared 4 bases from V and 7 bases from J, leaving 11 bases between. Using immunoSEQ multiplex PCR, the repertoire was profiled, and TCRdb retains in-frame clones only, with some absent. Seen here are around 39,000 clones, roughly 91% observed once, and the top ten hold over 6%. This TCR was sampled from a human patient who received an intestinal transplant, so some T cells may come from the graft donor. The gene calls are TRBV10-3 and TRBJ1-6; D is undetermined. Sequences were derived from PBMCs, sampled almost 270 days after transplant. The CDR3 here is CAISVESLNSPLHF. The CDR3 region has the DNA TGTGCCATCAGTGTCGAGAGTTTAAATTCACCCCTCCACTTT.